This is a list of T cell receptor beta chains from one sample in a study of cytomegalovirus exposure and HLA in healthy donors. Method: immunoSEQ multiplex PCR; TCRdb's copy keeps in-frame clones and lacks some. The data hold some 120,000 clones, with less than 80% observed a single time. Sequences were obtained from PBMCs. Receptors were obtained from a man in his forties in good health and CMV-seropositive. The CDR3 runs from the conserved cysteine through the conserved F or W. D genes are given only for firm matches. For some rows the clone size is stated as once, few or many, or as a class when expanded; others skip it.

V gene	J gene	D gene	clone size	CDR3 DNA	CDR3 protein
TRBV7-8	TRBJ2-7	NA	NA	TGTGCCAGCAGCTCTGGACTCTACGAGCAGTACTTC	CASSSGLYEQYF
TRBV4-1	TRBJ1-1	NA	NA	TGCGCCAGCAGCTACAGAGAGAACACTGGAGCTTTCTTT	CASSYRENTGAFF
TRBV27	TRBJ2-1	NA	few	TGTGCCAGCAGTTTTTCCAGCTACAATGAGCAGTTCTTC	CASSFSSYNEQFF
TRBV27	TRBJ2-3	NA	NA	TGTGCCAGCAGTTTATCGAGGCGGGGAGGCACAGATACGCAGTATTTT	CASSLSRRGGTDTQYF
TRBV4-3	TRBJ2-5	NA	NA	TGCGCCAGCAGCCAAGTCAAGGGGGAAGGGGAGACCCAGTACTTC	CASSQVKGEGETQYF
TRBV18	TRBJ1-3	TRBD1	NA	TGTGCCAGCTCACCACAACCGGGACAGGGGGCAGGAAACACCATATATTTT	CASSPQPGQGAGNTIYF
TRBV27	TRBJ1-1	TRBD1	NA	TGTGCCAGCAGTCCGTGGACAGGGATGTACACTGAAGCTTTCTTT	CASSPWTGMYTEAFF
TRBV5-4	TRBJ1-2	TRBD1	few	TGTGCCAGCAGCTTGGCAGCCCCGGGACAGCGTAACTATGGCTACACCTTC	CASSLAAPGQRNYGYTF
TRBV10-1	TRBJ2-7	NA	NA	TGCGCCAGCCAGGGATTGGGGCACCAAGGCGGCTACGAGCAGTACTTC	CASQGLGHQGGYEQYF
TRBV27	TRBJ1-1	NA	NA	TGTGCCAGCAGTCCTCGTTGGCTGCAGAACACTGAAGCTTTCTTT	CASSPRWLQNTEAFF
TRBV4-1	TRBJ2-1	TRBD1	NA	TGCGCCAGCAGCCGGGGACAGCTTCTTGAGCAGTTCTTC	CASSRGQLLEQFF
TRBV7-8	TRBJ1-4	NA	NA	TGTGCCAGCAGCCGGTCTCTCGATGAAAAACTGTTTTTT	CASSRSLDEKLFF
TRBV4-2	TRBJ2-2	NA	NA	TGTGCCAGCAGCCAAGAGCGGGTGCCCGGGGAGCTGTTTTTT	CASSQERVPGELFF
TRBV11-3	TRBJ2-2	NA	NA	TGTGCCAGCAGCTTGAACAGCCTCGCGAACACCGGGGAGCTGTTTTTT	CASSLNSLANTGELFF
TRBV28	TRBJ2-7	TRBD1	once	TGTGCCAGCAGCCCAATCGACAGGGCCGGAACCTACGAGCAGTACTTC	CASSPIDRAGTYEQYF
TRBV5-1	TRBJ1-3	TRBD1	NA	TGCGCCAGCAGCGGGGGACAGAACTCTGGAAACACCATATATTTT	CASSGGQNSGNTIYF
TRBV19	TRBJ1-1	NA	NA	TGTGCCAGTACTACTCGGGGGGCCGGAGCTGAAGCTTTCTTT	CASTTRGAGAEAFF
TRBV23-1	TRBJ2-5	NA	NA	TGCGCCAGCAGTCAAGAGGACAGAAGACAAGAGACCCAGTACTTC	CASSQEDRRQETQYF
TRBV19	TRBJ2-1	NA	NA	TGTGCCAGTTCGCAGACTAAAGGGAATGAGCAGTTCTTC	CASSQTKGNEQFF
TRBV5-1	TRBJ2-6	NA	NA	TGCGCCAGCAGCGCCGTACAGGGGGGGAAGGCTGGGGCCAACGTCCTGACTTTC	CASSAVQGGKAGANVLTF
TRBV11-2	TRBJ1-4	NA	NA	TGTGCCAGCAGCTTGGCCGGGGTTGAAAAACTGTTTTTT	CASSLAGVEKLFF
TRBV27	TRBJ1-1	TRBD1	NA	TGTGCCAGCAGTTGGGACAGAACGAACACTGAAGCTTTCTTT	CASSWDRTNTEAFF
TRBV27	TRBJ2-7	TRBD2	NA	TGTGCCAGCAGTCCGGGGACTAGCGGTTACGAGCAGTACTTC	CASSPGTSGYEQYF
TRBV30	TRBJ1-5	NA	NA	TGTGCCTGGAGTGTAGGAGATAGCAATCAGCCCCAGCATTTT	CAWSVGDSNQPQHF
TRBV19	TRBJ1-2	TRBD1	many	TGTGCCAGTAGTATCGAGGCACAGGGGGACTATGGCTACACCTTC	CASSIEAQGDYGYTF
TRBV4-2	TRBJ1-1	TRBD1	NA	TGTGCCAGCAGGTACGGTGGACAGGGCTTCATGAACACTGAAGCTTTCTTT	CASRYGGQGFMNTEAFF
TRBV29-1	TRBJ1-4	NA	NA	TGCAGCGTTTACAGAGCAACTAATGAAAAACTGTTTTTT	CSVYRATNEKLFF
TRBV6-1	TRBJ1-4	NA	once	TGTGCCAGCAGTGAGCTGGACGGGGGTGAAAAACTGTTTTTT	CASSELDGGEKLFF
TRBV9	TRBJ2-1	TRBD1	NA	TGTGCCAGCAGCTTAGCGGGGACAGGGGGCTACAATGAGCAGTTCTTC	CASSLAGTGGYNEQFF
TRBV27	TRBJ1-3	TRBD1	NA	TGTGCCAGCAGTAAATCGGACAGGGTTCGGAACACCATATATTTT	CASSKSDRVRNTIYF
TRBV5-6	TRBJ2-7	NA	NA	TGTGCCAGCAGCCTAGGAACAGGGCCGGCCTACGAGCAGTACTTC	CASSLGTGPAYEQYF
TRBV30	TRBJ1-5	NA	NA	TGTGCCTGGAATTTGGGGGCCCCTAATCAGCCCCAGCATTTT	CAWNLGAPNQPQHF
TRBV7-9	TRBJ2-1	TRBD2	NA	TGTGCCAGCAGTTCGGGGACTAGCGGGAGCTCCTACAATGAGCAGTTCTTC	CASSSGTSGSSYNEQFF
TRBV7-2	TRBJ1-1	TRBD1	NA	TGTGCCAGCAGCTTACCCACCCCCGGGACAGGGAAGGGAACTGAAGCTTTCTTT	CASSLPTPGTGKGTEAFF
TRBV19	TRBJ2-7	TRBD1	NA	TGTGCCAGTAGTTCGTCCGGGACAGGGTCGCAAGAGCAGTACTTC	CASSSSGTGSQEQYF
TRBV14	TRBJ2-3	NA	NA	TGTGCCAGCAGCCACAGGGTCACAGATACGCAGTATTTT	CASSHRVTDTQYF
TRBV28	TRBJ2-2	TRBD1	once	TGTGCCAGCAGCCCTCCGGGACAGGGGGCTCTGAACACCGGGGAGCTGTTTTTT	CASSPPGQGALNTGELFF
TRBV5-5	TRBJ1-1	NA	NA	TGTGCCAGCAGCTTGGCTGGGAGCACTGAAGCTTTCTTT	CASSLAGSTEAFF
TRBV18	TRBJ2-1	TRBD1	NA	TGTGCCAGCTCACCGAAGACCGGGACAGGGAATGAGCAGTTCTTC	CASSPKTGTGNEQFF
TRBV15	TRBJ1-2	TRBD1	NA	TGTGCCACCAGCAACCCCAGGGGGGCGGGAGGCTACACCTTC	CATSNPRGAGGYTF
TRBV7-9	TRBJ1-1	NA	NA	TGTGCCAGCAGCTCCCCGAACTTGGAGGAATCGCGGGACACTGAAGCTTTCTTT	CASSSPNLEESRDTEAFF
TRBV2	TRBJ2-3	NA	NA	TGTGCCAGCAGTGAGGAGGTTACCACAGATACGCAGTATTTT	CASSEEVTTDTQYF
TRBV5-5	TRBJ1-6	NA	NA	TGTGCCAGCAGCTTGTTCCAGGGAAAGAATTCACCCCTCCACTTT	CASSLFQGKNSPLHF
TRBV14	TRBJ1-4	NA	NA	TGTGCCAGCAGCCAAGGCACAGGGTGGAATGAAAAACTGTTTTTT	CASSQGTGWNEKLFF
TRBV27	TRBJ1-1	NA	NA	TGTGCCAGCAGTCACCCGGGAACAGAAGCTTTCTTT	CASSHPGTEAFF
TRBV5-4	TRBJ2-1	NA	few	TGTGCCAGCAGTCCCCACGGACTTTACAATGAGCAGTTCTTC	CASSPHGLYNEQFF
TRBV30	TRBJ2-2	TRBD2	NA	TGTGCCTGGAAATCTAGCGGGGGGACCGGGGAGCTGTTTTTT	CAWKSSGGTGELFF
TRBV19	TRBJ2-7	TRBD2	NA	TGTGCCAGTAGTATCAGTAGCGGGGACCAAACCTACGAGCAGTACTTC	CASSISSGDQTYEQYF
TRBV4-2	TRBJ2-7	TRBD1	NA	TGTGCCAGCAGCCAAGCGAAACAGGGGTACCCCTACGAGCAGTACTTC	CASSQAKQGYPYEQYF
TRBV5-4	TRBJ1-3	NA	NA	TGTGCCAGCAGCCATTTATCAGGGAACTCTGGAAACACCATATATTTT	CASSHLSGNSGNTIYF
TRBV27	TRBJ2-7	TRBD1	NA	TGTGCCAGCAGGAACAGGGGAATTTCCTACGAGCAGTACTTC	CASRNRGISYEQYF
TRBV9	TRBJ2-5	NA	NA	TGTGCCAGCAGCACCGGGGGAGGTTCTGGAGAGACCCAGTACTTC	CASSTGGGSGETQYF
TRBV27	TRBJ1-5	TRBD1	once	TGTGCCAGCAGTTCACAGGGGAACAGCAATCAGCCCCAGCATTTT	CASSSQGNSNQPQHF
TRBV7-8	TRBJ2-1	NA	once	TGTGCCAGCAGCTTAGTCAGAGGTCAGGGGATAAATGAGCAGTTCTTC	CASSLVRGQGINEQFF
TRBV27	TRBJ2-7	NA	few	TGTGCCAGCGAAGACTCAAGCTCCTACGAGCAGTACTTC	CASEDSSSYEQYF